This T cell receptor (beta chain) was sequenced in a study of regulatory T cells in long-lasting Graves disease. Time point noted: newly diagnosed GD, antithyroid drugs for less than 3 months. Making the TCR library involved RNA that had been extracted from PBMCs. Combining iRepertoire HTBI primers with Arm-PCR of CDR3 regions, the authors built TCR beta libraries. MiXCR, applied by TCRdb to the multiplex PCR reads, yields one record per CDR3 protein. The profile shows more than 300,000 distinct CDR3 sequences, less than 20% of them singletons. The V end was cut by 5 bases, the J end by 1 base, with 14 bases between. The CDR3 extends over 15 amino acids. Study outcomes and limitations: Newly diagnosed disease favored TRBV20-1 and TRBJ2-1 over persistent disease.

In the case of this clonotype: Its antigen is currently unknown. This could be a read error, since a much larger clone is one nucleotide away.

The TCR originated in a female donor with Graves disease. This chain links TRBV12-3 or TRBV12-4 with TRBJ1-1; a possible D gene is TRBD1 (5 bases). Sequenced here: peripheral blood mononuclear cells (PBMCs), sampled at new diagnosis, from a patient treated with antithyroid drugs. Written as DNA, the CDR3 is TGTGCCAGCAGTAAATCAGGGAACAGGAACACTGAAGCTTTCTTT. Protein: CASSKSGNRNTEAFF.